The 18 T cell receptor beta chains listed next were all sequenced from one sample in a study of cytomegalovirus exposure and HLA in healthy donors listed by TCRdb under 2017. Library method: the immunoSEQ multiplex PCR assay. The immuneACCESS repertoire file appears here via TCRdb, limited to in-frame rearrangements. These files lack a portion of the clones; in checked studies, under half of the deficit traces to unresolved V genes, and the cause of the others is not known. The sample includes 200,000 to 300,000 clones, with 80% to 95% observed a single time. The ten largest clones add up to 3% to 3.5% of the sample. The sample taken for sequencing was PBMCs. The source of these receptors is a woman aged 25 to 45 in good health and CMV-seronegative.

This chain uses TRBV4-1 with TRBJ2-7; 7 positions agree with TRBD1. Germline lookup yields CDR1 MGHRA and CDR2 YSYEKL. Trimming at V came to 3 bases and at J to 5 bases, leaving 16 bases not matched to a gene. CDR3 length: 17 residues. CDR3: CASSQEGQDTFVDEQYF. CDR3 DNA sequence: TGCGCCAGCAGCCAGGAAGGACAGGATACCTTCGTTGACGAGCAGTACTTC.

The chain links TRBV4-2 to TRBJ1-4, with D hard to call. There are 14 residues in the CDR3. The germline CDR1 and CDR2 sequences are LGHNA and YNFKEQ. V dropped 0 bases and J dropped 8 bases, with 10 bases sitting between them. This chain's CDR3 is CASSQDRVGEKLFF. DNA of the CDR3: TGTGCCAGCAGCCAAGATCGGGTAGGGGAAAAACTGTTTTTT.

This clone was detected only once. The gene calls are TRBV5-6 and TRBJ1-5, with TRBD1 matching over 9 bases. V lost 4 bases to trimming and J lost 4 bases; unmatched junction nucleotides: 3. Germline loops: CDR1 SGHDT, CDR2 YYEEEE. The length of the CDR3 is 14 residues. CDR3 loop: CASSAGTGNQPQHF. The CDR3 coding sequence is TGTGCCAGCAGCGCCGGGACAGGGAATCAGCCCCAGCATTTT.

The chain recombines TRBV6-4 with TRBJ2-3, with 10 bases identical to TRBD2. This CDR3 has 17 amino acids. Germline CDR1 reads MRHNA; CDR2 reads SNTAGT. The trim removed 6 bases at V and 0 bases at J, leaving 9 bases unmatched. The CDR3 spells CASSRTSGSSSTDTQYF. The DNA of the CDR3 is TGTGCCAGCAGCAGGACTAGCGGATCTTCTAGCACAGATACGCAGTATTTT.

The chain links TRBV4-2 to TRBJ2-7; unclear D gene. The CDR3 sequence is 11 residues long. From germline, CDR1 is LGHNA and CDR2 YNFKEQ. The germline V and J ends were trimmed by 3 bases and 3 bases, with 3 bases remaining between them. The chain's CDR3 is CASSQNYEQYF. The CDR3 nucleotides are TGTGCCAGCAGCCAGAACTACGAGCAGTACTTC.

This chain connects TRBV6-1 to TRBJ2-3; D may correspond to TRBD1 or TRBD2 (5 bases each). Germline-derived CDR1 and CDR2 are MNHNS and SASEGT. V lost 6 bases and J lost 1, with 14 bases in between. This CDR3 is built from 15 residues. CDR3 nucleotides: TGTGCCAGCAGAGACCTAGGGACGGGCACAGATACGCAGTATTTT. Amino acids: CASRDLGTGTDTQYF.

The J gene is TRBJ2-3, the V gene TRBV4-3, with D possibly TRBD2 on 5 matching bases. This CDR3 contains 13 residues. V lost 1 base, J lost 6 bases, and 8 bases lay in between. The germline V gene encodes CDR1 LGHNA and CDR2 YSLEER. The CDR3 sequence is CASSQGRADTQYF. CDR3 nucleotide sequence: TGCGCCAGCAGCCAAGGGCGGGCCGATACGCAGTATTTT.

This clone was observed once. V is TRBV5-5 and J is TRBJ1-5, with a tentative D call TRBD1 (5 bases). The CDR3 totals 14 residues. CDR1 SGHKS and CDR2 YYEKEE come from the germline V gene (reference sequence). V shed 1 base and J shed 2 bases, with 7 bases lying between them. CDR3 in amino acids: CASSLQGGNQPQHF. For the CDR3, the DNA is TGTGCCAGCAGCTTGCAAGGGGGCAATCAGCCCCAGCATTTT.

The chain links TRBV29-1 to TRBJ2-7, with TRBD1 identical over 8 bases. This CDR3 is built from 13 residues. Germline V gene sequence: CDR1 SQVTM, CDR2 ANQGSEA. After removal of 3 bases from V and 6 bases from J, the junction contained 7 bases not matched to a gene. Here the CDR3 reads CSVEAGQGGEQYF. For the CDR3, the DNA is TGCAGCGTTGAGGCCGGACAGGGAGGCGAGCAGTACTTC.

V is TRBV28 and J is TRBJ2-3; D unclear. V dropped 5 bases and J dropped 0 bases, with 9 bases sitting between them. CDR1 and CDR2 from the germline V gene are MDHEN and SYDVKM. The CDR3 covers 14 residues. CDR3 sequence: CASSPRLSTDTQYF. The CDR3 DNA follows: TGTGCCAGCAGTCCCCGGCTAAGCACAGATACGCAGTATTTT. Variable domain in full (rest from reference TRBV28 and TRBJ2-3): DVKVTQSSRYLVKRTGEKVFLECVQDMDHENMFWYRQDPGLGLRLIYFSYDVKMKEKGDIPEGYSVSREKKERFSLILESASTNQTSMYLCASSPRLSTDTQYFGPGTRLTVL.

The chain is built from TRBV28 and TRBJ2-7; 12 bases fit TRBD1. V was clipped by 5 bases and J by 5 bases; unmatched bases: 4. The CDR3 has 14 amino acids. Per germline, CDR1 MDHEN and CDR2 SYDVKM. CDR3 nucleotide sequence: TGTGCCAGCAGTATGGGACAGGGGGCAAACGAGCAGTACTTC. Its translation: CASSMGQGANEQYF.

The CDR3 spells CASSDWALSEKLFF. CDR3 nucleotides: TGTGCCAGCAGTGATTGGGCCCTTAGTGAAAAACTGTTTTTT. The rearrangement links TRBV6-1 to TRBJ1-4; no firm D call. The CDR3 spans 14 residues. With 3 bases removed from V and 7 bases from J, the gap between germline ends came to 12 bases. Germline V gene data show CDR1 as MNHNS and CDR2 as SASEGT.

The rearrangement uses TRBV19 and TRBJ2-1; 10 bases line up with TRBD2. V lost 3 bases, J lost 7 bases, and 0 bases stayed unmatched. The CDR3 sequence is 13 residues long. CDR1 and CDR2 from the germline V gene are LNHDA and SQIVND (reference sequence). As DNA, the CDR3 is TGTGCCAGTAGTATGACTAGCGGGAATGAGCAGTTCTTC. Protein product: CASSMTSGNEQFF.

This clone was seen only once. The chain couples TRBV27 to TRBJ2-1; D call uncertain. The germline V gene has CDR1 MNHEY and CDR2 SMNVEV (reference sequence). V was cut by 6 bases and J by 0 bases, with 15 bases left in between. CDR3 length: 16 residues. In DNA, the CDR3 is TGTGCCAGCAGCATCGGTAAACAGAGCTCCTACAATGAGCAGTTCTTC. It specifies CASSIGKQSSYNEQFF.

The chain carries TRBV27 and TRBJ2-7, with D perhaps matching TRBD1 or TRBD2 (5 bases each). This CDR3 is built from 16 residues. The germline V and J ends were trimmed by 2 bases and 3 bases, with 17 bases remaining between them. Germline CDR1 MNHEY, CDR2 SMNVEV (reference sequence). The CDR3 region has the DNA TGTGCCAGCAGTTTAGCGTCGACGGGGCTTTTCTACGAGCAGTACTTC. It specifies CASSLASTGLFYEQYF.

This rearrangement joins TRBV27 to TRBJ2-5, with D possibly being TRBD1 or TRBD2 (5 bases each). The CDR3 covers 14 residues. Trimming shortened V by 2 bases and J by 1 base, and 8 bases separated the two germline ends. Germline V gene sequence: CDR1 MNHEY, CDR2 SMNVEV (reference sequence). The CDR3 sequence: CASSLVGTQETQYF. In DNA form, the CDR3 reads TGTGCCAGCAGTTTAGTAGGGACCCAAGAGACCCAGTACTTC.

This clone was seen only a few times. The rearrangement uses TRBV19 and TRBJ2-7, with 8 nucleotides matching TRBD2. This CDR3 contains 13 residues. V trimming: 6 bases; J trimming: 0 bases; junction bases outside the gene matches: 1. Germline CDR1 is LNHDA and CDR2 is SQIVND (reference sequence). CDR3 sequence (DNA): TGTGCCAGTAGAGGGACTAGCTCCTACGAGCAGTACTTC. It yields the protein CASRGTSSYEQYF.

Here the CDR3 DNA reads TGCGCCAGCAGCCAAGATGACAGGTCTGGGGCCAACGTCCTGACTTTC. Its protein is CASSQDDRSGANVLTF. The rearrangement joins TRBV4-3 to TRBJ2-6, with D tentatively TRBD1 (6 bases). Trimming cost V 0 bases and J 1 base, with 7 bases left between them. The CDR3 loop spans 16 amino acids. The germline V gene encodes CDR1 LGHNA and CDR2 YSLEER.